The subject of this entry is one T cell receptor beta chain. The data were taken from a study of blood T cell repertoires in COVID-19. The germline gives CDR1 LGHNA, CDR2 YSLEER. The CDR3 is 15 residues long. V was clipped by 4 bases and J by 5 bases; unmatched bases: 5. Repertoires were generated with immunoSEQ multiplex PCR, while TCRdb's copy carries only in-frame clones and drops some. The sample includes about 380,000 clones, 90% seen only once; the top ten take around 6.3%. The origin of this receptor is a man between 18 and 29 years old with active or convalescent COVID-19. The specimen sequenced was peripheral blood. V usage is TRBV4-3 and J usage is TRBJ2-1, with TRBD2 identical over 10 bases. The CDR3 protein is CASSPSGTSDNEQFF. As DNA, the CDR3 is TGCGCCAGCAGCCCTTCCGGGACTAGCGACAATGAGCAGTTCTTC.